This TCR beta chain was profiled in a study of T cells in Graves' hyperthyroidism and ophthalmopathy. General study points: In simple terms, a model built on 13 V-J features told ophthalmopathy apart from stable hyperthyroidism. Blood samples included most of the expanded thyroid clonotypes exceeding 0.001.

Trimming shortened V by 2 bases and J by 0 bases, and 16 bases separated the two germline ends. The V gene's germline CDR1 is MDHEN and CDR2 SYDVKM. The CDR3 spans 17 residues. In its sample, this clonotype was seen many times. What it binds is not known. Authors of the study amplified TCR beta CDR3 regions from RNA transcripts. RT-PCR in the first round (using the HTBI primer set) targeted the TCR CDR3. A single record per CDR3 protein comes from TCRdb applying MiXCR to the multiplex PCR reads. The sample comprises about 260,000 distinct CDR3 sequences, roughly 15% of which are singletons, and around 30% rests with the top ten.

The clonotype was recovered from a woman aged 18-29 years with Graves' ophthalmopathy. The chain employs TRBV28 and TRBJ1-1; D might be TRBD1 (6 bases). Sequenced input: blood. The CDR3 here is CASSLDPRTVVNTEAFF. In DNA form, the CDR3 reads TGTGCCAGCAGTTTAGACCCACGGACAGTTGTGAACACTGAAGCTTTCTTT.